These 13 T cell receptor beta chains were all obtained from the same sample, sequenced in a study of shared clonotypes between healthy human individuals. Sequencing was performed with immunoSEQ multiplex PCR; in TCRdb, only in-frame clones are kept and a portion is missing. This sample has approximately 2.4 million clones, with nearly 97% found just once. The material sequenced was naive CD4+ T cells sorted from blood. The subset here: CD45RA+ positively selected. The source is a man younger than 35 in good health.

In its sample, this clone was seen once. V usage is TRBV4-1 and J usage is TRBJ2-6; tentatively, D is TRBD2 (5 bases). V lost 0 bases and J lost 4, with 10 bases in between. This CDR3 region has 16 residues. The germline gives CDR1 MGHRA, CDR2 YSYEKL. This CDR3 reads CASSQDLSGGANVLTF. Written as DNA, the CDR3 is TGCGCCAGCAGCCAAGATCTCTCGGGAGGGGCCAACGTCCTGACTTTC.

The V call is TRBV10-2, the J call TRBJ2-2; D uncertain. Germline V gene sequence: CDR1 WSHSY, CDR2 SAAADI. Trimming left V 2 bases short and J 6 bases short, with 7 bases between. The CDR3 loop spans 13 amino acids. CDR3 DNA sequence: TGCGCCAGCAGTGAGACGGGTTCCGGGGAGCTGTTTTTT. Translating gives CASSETGSGELFF.

J is TRBJ1-3 and V is TRBV11-2; D is perhaps TRBD1 (6 bases). This CDR3 comprises 17 residues. Germline V lookup: CDR1 SGHAT, CDR2 FQNNGV. V lost 5 bases and J lost 2, with 19 bases in between. CDR3 nucleotides: TGTGCCAGCAGCCCCCGTGTTTCAGGGGTGACTGGAAACACCATATATTTT. Protein sequence: CASSPRVSGVTGNTIYF.

This clone was counted once. V usage is TRBV5-1 and J usage is TRBJ1-2, with unresolved D. V was trimmed by 1 base and J by 4 bases, leaving 11 bases between them. Germline V gene data show CDR1 as SGHRS and CDR2 as YFSETQ. This CDR3 is 14 amino acids long. The CDR3 DNA follows: TGCGCCAGCAGCTTGCGAGAGAGCCTCTATGGCTACACCTTC. Encoded protein: CASSLRESLYGYTF. The full variable domain, in which reference TRBV5-1 and TRBJ1-2 provide the parts outside the CDR3, is KAGVTQTPRYLIKTRGQQVTLSCSPISGHRSVSWYQQTPGQGLQFLFEYFSETQRNKGNFPGRFSGRQFSNSRSEMNVSTLELGDSALYLCASSLRESLYGYTFGSGTRLTVV.

For this clone: This CDR3 is also generated by other DNA sequences in the sample. The chain links TRBV9 to TRBJ1-6, with D uncertain. V lost 0 bases to trimming and J lost 10 bases, with 8 bases between them. There are 13 residues in the CDR3. CDR1 SGDLS and CDR2 YYNGEE come from the germline V gene. The CDR3 here is CASSVVLGSPLHF. CDR3 nucleotides: TGTGCCAGCAGCGTAGTTTTGGGATCACCCCTCCACTTT.

The chain has TRBV5-1 and TRBJ1-2; D remains ambiguous. Germline V gene lookup returns CDR1 SGHRS and CDR2 YFSETQ. CDR3 size: 11 residues. Between the trimmed V and J ends, which lost 4 bases and 8 bases, there was a span of 9 bases. The CDR3 nucleotides read TGCGCCAGCAGCAGGGATCGGGGCTACACCTTC. Its protein product is CASSRDRGYTF.

The chain uses TRBV28 and TRBJ1-1, with D perhaps TRBD1 (5 bases). The ends were cut back, 5 bases at V and 5 bases at J, with 12 bases in the middle. This CDR3 comprises 13 residues. CDR1 and CDR2 from the germline V gene are MDHEN and SYDVKM. CDR3 in amino acids: CASSPPGWTEAFF. CDR3 DNA: TGTGCCAGCAGTCCCCCAGGGTGGACTGAAGCTTTCTTT.

The gene calls are TRBV28 and TRBJ2-1; 8 nucleotides agree with TRBD1. The trim removed 1 base at V and 4 bases at J, leaving 3 bases unmatched. The CDR3 has 15 amino acids. Germline CDR1 reads MDHEN; CDR2 reads SYDVKM. CDR3 nucleotides: TGTGCCAGCAGTTTATCAGGGGGCATGTACAATGAGCAGTTCTTC. Translation gives CASSLSGGMYNEQFF.

CDR3 bases: TGCGCCAGCAGTCAGGGGGGTCCCGGGGAGCTGTTTTTT. Amino acid sequence: CASSQGGPGELFF. The chain carries TRBV10-1 and TRBJ2-2; tentatively, D is TRBD1 (7 bases). This CDR3 contains 13 residues. The V and J ends lost 5 bases and 6 bases respectively, with 10 bases between them. Germline CDR1 WNHNN, CDR2 SYGVQD (reference sequence).

V usage is TRBV9 and J usage is TRBJ2-7, with 9 bases lining up with TRBD2. The CDR3 spans 16 residues. The junction had 4 bases not matched to a gene; V was cut back by 0 bases and J by 0 bases. Germline CDR1 is SGDLS and CDR2 is YYNGEE. DNA for the CDR3: TGTGCCAGCAGCGTAGGGGTTAGCGGGAGCTCCTACGAGCAGTACTTC. Its translation: CASSVGVSGSSYEQYF.

V gene TRBV6-1 combines with J gene TRBJ2-2, with D perhaps TRBD2 (6 bases). CDR3 length equals 15 residues. Trimming stripped 6 bases from V and 5 bases from J, with 16 bases between. Germline CDR1 is MNHNS and CDR2 is SASEGT. CDR3 coding DNA: TGTGCCAGCAGGGGACTTCGCTTAGGAACCGGGGAGCTGTTTTTT. Residues: CASRGLRLGTGELFF.

This chain joins TRBV4-3 and TRBJ2-1, with 7 bases fitting TRBD2. With 0 bases clipped from V and 8 bases from J, the junction kept 4 bases outside the gene matches. This CDR3 is 14 amino acids long. The germline gives CDR1 LGHNA, CDR2 YSLEER. The DNA of the CDR3 is TGCGCCAGCAGCCAAGATTGGACTAGGGATGAGCAGTTCTTC. Its protein product is CASSQDWTRDEQFF.

This clone was observed a single time. The chain employs TRBV27 and TRBJ2-3; 15 bases align to TRBD2. From germline, CDR1 is MNHEY and CDR2 SMNVEV (reference sequence). After removal of 7 bases from V and 5 bases from J, the junction contained 16 bases not matched to a gene. The CDR3 length is 19 residues. The CDR3 is CASTIFRGTSGRQLDTQYF. The DNA of the CDR3 is TGTGCCAGCACAATATTCCGGGGGACTAGCGGGAGGCAATTAGATACGCAGTATTTT.